Described below is a single TCR beta chain sequence and its context. This sample is part of a study of blood T cell repertoires in COVID-19. In the study overall: Specimens from acute and convalescent COVID-19 originated in the United States, Italy and Spain.

The CDR3 runs to 13 residues. Trimming cost V 7 bases and J 4 bases, with 12 bases left between them. The germline gives CDR1 MDHEN, CDR2 SYDVKM. TCRdb's copy holds only in-frame clones and misses some; the assay was immunoSEQ multiplex PCR. The data show roughly 280,000 clones, roughly 87% seen once. Sequenced input: peripheral blood. The chain is built from TRBV28 and TRBJ2-3; maybe TRBD1 (6 bases). This TCR was recovered from a woman aged 45-65 years who had recovered from COVID-19. CDR3 loop: CASIPRGPDTQYF. CDR3 bases: TGTGCCAGCATCCCCAGGGGTCCAGATACGCAGTATTTT.